The 4 T cell receptor beta chains below come from one sample, sequenced in a study of cytomegalovirus exposure and HLA in healthy donors. Primers for the PCR totalled 60 Vbeta and 13 Jbeta. Sequenced by immunoSEQ multiplex PCR; TCRdb stores in-frame clones only, minus some. This table holds tens of thousands of clones, 78% found once. Sequences were obtained from PBMCs. The receptor source for this set is a man in his forties in good health and CMV-seronegative.

This clone was observed a few times. V and J are TRBV6-1 and TRBJ1-2; a possible D gene is TRBD1 (6 bases). V lost 4 bases, J lost 3 bases, and 9 bases lay in between. The CDR3 covers 13 residues. Germline V CDR1 and CDR2: MNHNS, SASEGT. For the CDR3, the DNA is TGTGCCAGCAGTGTCCCAGGGGACTATGGCTACACCTTC. As protein: CASSVPGDYGYTF.

The V gene is TRBV7-3, the J gene TRBJ2-3; D remains unclear. V was pared by 4 bases and J by 2 bases, with 13 bases between. Germline V CDR1 and CDR2: SGHTA, FQGTGA. The CDR3 length is 15 residues. CDR3 coding DNA: TGTGCCAGCAGCTCGCTAGGCGGCGTCACAGATACGCAGTATTTT. It specifies CASSSLGGVTDTQYF.

This clone has a single count. The rearrangement links TRBV2 to TRBJ2-5; 12 nucleotides line up with TRBD2. The V and J ends lost 4 bases and 3 bases, in that order; junction bases with no gene match: 3. Germline V gives CDR1 SNHLY, CDR2 FYNNEI. This CDR3 contains 15 residues. Written as DNA, the CDR3 is TGTGCCAGCAGTGGTAGGACTAGCGGGAAAGAGACCCAGTACTTC. Translation gives CASSGRTSGKETQYF.

The rearrangement uses TRBV28 and TRBJ2-7, with D perhaps matching TRBD2 (6 bases). The germline CDR1 and CDR2 sequences are MDHEN and SYDVKM. The CDR3 is made up of 13 amino acids. Trimming took 7 bases from V and 5 from J, leaving 15 bases between them. As DNA, the CDR3 is TGTGCCAGCACCCGTGGGGGGTCCGACGAGCAGTACTTC. This sequence encodes CASTRGGSDEQYF.